Each of the 9 T cell receptor beta chains below was sequenced from the same sample in a study of blood T cell repertoires in COVID-19. Profiled with immunoSEQ multiplex PCR; TCRdb holds only in-frame clones, not every one. The table has about 70,000 clones, roughly 84% seen once. Sequencing used peripheral blood. The receptors shown here come from a woman at least 80 years old with active or convalescent COVID-19.

The chain combines TRBV19 with TRBJ2-7; 7 bases fit TRBD1. The CDR3 covers 13 residues. CDR1 and CDR2 from the germline V gene are LNHDA and SQIVND (reference sequence). J lost 4 bases, V lost 5 bases, and 5 bases had no gene match. The CDR3, as DNA: TGTGCCAGTAGTTCGACAGGGATTTACGAGCAGTACTTC. Its protein is CASSSTGIYEQYF.

J is TRBJ1-2 and V is TRBV7-9, with 8 bases matching TRBD1. CDR3 length equals 15 residues. Trimming took 5 bases from V and 8 from J; bases not matched to a gene: 13. From germline, CDR1 is SEHNR and CDR2 FQNEAQ (reference sequence). The CDR3 sequence is CASSLYDRGARGYTF. The CDR3 DNA reads TGTGCCAGCAGCCTTTACGACAGGGGAGCTCGAGGCTACACCTTC.

The chain employs TRBV6-1 and TRBJ2-2; D remains ambiguous. Per germline, CDR1 MNHNS and CDR2 SASEGT. With 7 bases removed from V and 6 bases from J, the gap between germline ends came to 6 bases. The CDR3 covers 11 residues. Written as DNA, the CDR3 is TGTGCCAGCACGGGTGCCGGGGAGCTGTTTTTT. Its protein product is CASTGAGELFF.

This sequence joins TRBV11-2 and TRBJ2-3; D not resolved. V gave up 3 bases and J gave up 5 bases, with 9 bases separating them. The CDR3 is made up of 13 amino acids. The germline V gene encodes CDR1 SGHAT and CDR2 FQNNGV. CDR3: CASSFNTGDTQYF. CDR3 in DNA: TGTGCCAGCAGCTTTAATACGGGAGATACGCAGTATTTT.

The V call is TRBV7-9, the J call TRBJ2-2; possible D gene TRBD2, 5 bases. Germline CDR1 is SEHNR and CDR2 is FQNEAQ (reference sequence). V dropped 6 bases and J dropped 5 bases, with 10 bases sitting between them. The CDR3 has 13 residues. The CDR3 DNA is TGTGCCAGCAGGGAGGCCCTGACCGGGGAGCTGTTTTTT. This encodes CASREALTGELFF.

The chain employs TRBV18 and TRBJ2-3; D possibly corresponds to TRBD2 (7 bases). This CDR3 has 15 amino acids. Germline values: CDR1 KGHSH, CDR2 LQKENI. Trimming removed 3 bases from V and 5 bases from J, with 15 bases in between. CDR3 region: CASSPLGGLEDTQYF. The DNA for the CDR3 is TGTGCCAGCTCACCCTTGGGGGGGCTGGAAGATACGCAGTATTTT.

This clone was counted a few times. This chain uses TRBV10-3 with TRBJ1-5, with 9 bases identical to TRBD1. The CDR3 extends over 15 amino acids. Germline CDR1 ENHRY, CDR2 SYGVKD. Unmatched junction bases numbered 5, after V lost 3 bases and J lost 5 bases. CDR3 coding DNA: TGTGCCATCAGTGATTCGGACAGGGGCTATCAGCCCCAGCATTTT. Its translation is CAISDSDRGYQPQHF.

J is TRBJ1-5 and V is TRBV3-1 (or the pseudogene TRBV3-2); tentative D call: TRBD1 (5 bases). Germline V gene lookup returns CDR1 LGHDT and CDR2 YNNKEL (reference sequence). Trimming removed 1 base at V and 11 bases at J, with 6 bases between. The length of the CDR3 is 11 residues. The CDR3 DNA follows: TGTGCCAGCAGCCAAGGGGGGGCCCAGCATTTT. Translation: CASSQGGAQHF.

V is TRBV5-1 and J is TRBJ2-1; maybe TRBD1 (5 bases). Trimming removed 0 bases from V and 7 bases from J, with 11 bases in between. CDR1 and CDR2 (germline): SGHRS, YFSETQ. This CDR3 is 14 amino acids long. This CDR3 reads CASSLVASGNEQFF. In DNA, the CDR3 is TGCGCCAGCAGCTTGGTTGCATCAGGGAATGAGCAGTTCTTC.